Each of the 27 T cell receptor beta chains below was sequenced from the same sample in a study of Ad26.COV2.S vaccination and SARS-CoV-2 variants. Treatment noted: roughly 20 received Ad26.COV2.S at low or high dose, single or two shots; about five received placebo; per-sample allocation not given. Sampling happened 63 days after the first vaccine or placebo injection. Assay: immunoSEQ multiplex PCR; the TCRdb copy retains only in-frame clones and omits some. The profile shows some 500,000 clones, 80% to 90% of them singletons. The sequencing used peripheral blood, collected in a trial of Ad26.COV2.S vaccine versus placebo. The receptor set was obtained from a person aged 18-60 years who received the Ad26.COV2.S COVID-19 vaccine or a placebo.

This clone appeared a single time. CDR3 protein: CASSLDPGGETQYF. The CDR3 DNA reads as TGTGCCAGCAGCTTAGATCCCGGGGGGGAGACCCAGTACTTC. J is TRBJ2-5 and V is TRBV11-3, with 7 bases aligning to TRBD2. The CDR3 contains 14 residues. The trim removed 0 bases at V and 5 bases at J, leaving 3 bases unmatched. The germline V gene encodes CDR1 SGHNT and CDR2 YENEEA.

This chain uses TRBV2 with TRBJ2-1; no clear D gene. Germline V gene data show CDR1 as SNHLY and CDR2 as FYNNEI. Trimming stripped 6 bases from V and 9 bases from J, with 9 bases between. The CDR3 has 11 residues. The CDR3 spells CASRNAPEQFF. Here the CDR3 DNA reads TGTGCCAGCAGAAATGCGCCTGAGCAGTTCTTC. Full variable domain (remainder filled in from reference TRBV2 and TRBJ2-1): EPEVTQTPSHQVTQMGQEVILRCVPISNHLYFYWYRQILGQKVEFLVSFYNNEISEKSEIFDDQFSVERPDGSNFTLKIRSTKLEDSAMYFCASRNAPEQFFGPGTRLTVL.

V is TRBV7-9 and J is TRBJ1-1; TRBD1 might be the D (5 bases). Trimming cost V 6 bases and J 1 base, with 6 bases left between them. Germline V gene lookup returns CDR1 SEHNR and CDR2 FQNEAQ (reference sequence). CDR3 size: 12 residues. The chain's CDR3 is CASSQGNTEAFF. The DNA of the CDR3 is TGTGCCAGCAGTCAGGGGAACACTGAAGCTTTCTTT.

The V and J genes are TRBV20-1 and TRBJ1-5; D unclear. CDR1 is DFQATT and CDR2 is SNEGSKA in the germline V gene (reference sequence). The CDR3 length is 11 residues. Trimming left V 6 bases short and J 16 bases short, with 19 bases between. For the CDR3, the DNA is TGCAGTGCCGGGTCGGGCAGACCACAACATTTT. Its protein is CSAGSGRPQHF.

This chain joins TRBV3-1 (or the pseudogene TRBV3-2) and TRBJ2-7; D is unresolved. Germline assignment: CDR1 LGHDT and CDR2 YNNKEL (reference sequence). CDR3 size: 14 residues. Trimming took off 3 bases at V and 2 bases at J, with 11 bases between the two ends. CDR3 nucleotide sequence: TGTGCCAGCAGCCAGCGGTCGGGTACCTACGAGCAGTACTTC. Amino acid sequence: CASSQRSGTYEQYF.

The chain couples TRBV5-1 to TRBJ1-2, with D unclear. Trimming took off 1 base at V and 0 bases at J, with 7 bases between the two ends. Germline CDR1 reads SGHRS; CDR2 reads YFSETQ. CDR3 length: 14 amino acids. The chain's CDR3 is CASSLLGSNYGYTF. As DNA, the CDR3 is TGCGCCAGCAGCTTGTTAGGGTCTAACTATGGCTACACCTTC.

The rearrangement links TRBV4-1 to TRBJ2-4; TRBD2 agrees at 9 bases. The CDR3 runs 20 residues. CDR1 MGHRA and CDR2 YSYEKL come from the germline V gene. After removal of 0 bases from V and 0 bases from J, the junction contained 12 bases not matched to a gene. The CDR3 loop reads CASSQDPSSGAILAKNIQYF. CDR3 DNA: TGCGCCAGCAGCCAAGATCCGTCTAGCGGGGCAATATTAGCCAAAAACATTCAGTACTTC.

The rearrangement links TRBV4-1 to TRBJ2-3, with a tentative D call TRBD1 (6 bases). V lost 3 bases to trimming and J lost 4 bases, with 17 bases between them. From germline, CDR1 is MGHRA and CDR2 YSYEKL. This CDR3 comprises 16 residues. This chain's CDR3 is CASSQVPGVRADTQYF. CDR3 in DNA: TGCGCCAGCAGCCAGGTGCCAGGGGTTAGGGCAGATACGCAGTATTTT.

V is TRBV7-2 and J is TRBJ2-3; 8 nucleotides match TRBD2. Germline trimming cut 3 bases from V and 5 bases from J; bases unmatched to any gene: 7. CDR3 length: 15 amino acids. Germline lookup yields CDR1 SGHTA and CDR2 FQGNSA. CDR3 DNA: TGTGCCAGCAGCTTCTCGGGAGGGCGGGGAGATACGCAGTATTTT. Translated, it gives CASSFSGGRGDTQYF.

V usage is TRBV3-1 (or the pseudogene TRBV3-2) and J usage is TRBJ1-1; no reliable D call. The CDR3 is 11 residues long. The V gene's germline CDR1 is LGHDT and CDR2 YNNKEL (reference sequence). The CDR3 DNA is TGTGCGGTTCAGCAGAACACTGAAGCTTTCTTT. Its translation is CAVQQNTEAFF.

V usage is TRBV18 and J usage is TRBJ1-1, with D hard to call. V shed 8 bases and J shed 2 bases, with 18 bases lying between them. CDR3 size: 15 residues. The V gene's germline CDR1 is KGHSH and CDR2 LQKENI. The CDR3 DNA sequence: TGTGCCAGCGTCACCAGTCGGAACATCAACACTGAAGCTTTCTTT. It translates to CASVTSRNINTEAFF.

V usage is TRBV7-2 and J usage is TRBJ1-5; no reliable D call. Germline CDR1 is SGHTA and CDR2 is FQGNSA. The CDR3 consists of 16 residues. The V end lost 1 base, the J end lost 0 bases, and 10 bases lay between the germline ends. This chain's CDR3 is CASSLVAFNSNQPQHF. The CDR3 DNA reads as TGTGCCAGCAGCTTAGTGGCCTTTAATAGCAATCAGCCCCAGCATTTT.

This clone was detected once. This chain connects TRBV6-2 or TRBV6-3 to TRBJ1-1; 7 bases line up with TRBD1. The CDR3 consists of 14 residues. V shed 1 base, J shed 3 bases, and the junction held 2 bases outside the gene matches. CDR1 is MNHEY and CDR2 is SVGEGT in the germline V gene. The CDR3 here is CASSYWQGDTEAFF. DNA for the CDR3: TGTGCCAGCAGTTACTGGCAGGGGGACACTGAAGCTTTCTTT.

The CDR3 region is CASSQGFTHSTHRRDTEAFF. The CDR3 DNA follows: TGCGCCAGCAGCCAAGGTTTCACCCATTCGACTCACCGAAGGGACACTGAAGCTTTCTTT. The chain links TRBV4-3 to TRBJ1-1, with D unclear. Trimming cost V 1 base and J 3 bases, with 27 bases left between them. The CDR3 is 20 residues long. Germline-derived CDR1 and CDR2 are LGHNA and YSLEER.

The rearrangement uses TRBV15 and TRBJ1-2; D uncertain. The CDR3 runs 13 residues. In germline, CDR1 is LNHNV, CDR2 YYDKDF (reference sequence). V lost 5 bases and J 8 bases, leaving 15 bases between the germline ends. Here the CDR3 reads CATSGKLVGGYTF. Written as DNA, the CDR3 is TGTGCCACCAGCGGTAAATTGGTTGGGGGCTACACCTTC.

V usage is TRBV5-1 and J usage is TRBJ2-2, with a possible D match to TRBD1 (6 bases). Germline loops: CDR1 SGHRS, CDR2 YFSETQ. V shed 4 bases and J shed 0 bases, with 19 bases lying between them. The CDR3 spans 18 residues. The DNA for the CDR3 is TGCGCCAGCAGCCAATATAGGACAGACTTCGCGAACACCGGGGAGCTGTTTTTT. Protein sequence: CASSQYRTDFANTGELFF.

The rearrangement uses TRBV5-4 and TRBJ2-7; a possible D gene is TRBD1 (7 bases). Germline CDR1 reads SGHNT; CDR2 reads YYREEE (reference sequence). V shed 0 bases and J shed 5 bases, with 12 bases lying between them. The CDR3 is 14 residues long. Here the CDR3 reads CASSLGTGGNEQYF. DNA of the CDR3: TGTGCCAGCAGCTTGGGGACAGGAGGGAACGAGCAGTACTTC.

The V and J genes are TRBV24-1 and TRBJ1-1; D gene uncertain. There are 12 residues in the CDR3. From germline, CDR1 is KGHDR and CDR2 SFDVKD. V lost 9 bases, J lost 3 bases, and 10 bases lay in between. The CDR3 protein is CATAGYDTEAFF. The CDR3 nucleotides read TGTGCCACCGCCGGGTATGACACTGAAGCTTTCTTT.

The CDR3 sequence is CASSPTSVSGKGAFF. CDR3 nucleotides: TGTGCCAGCAGCCCTACTAGTGTGTCAGGGAAAGGAGCTTTCTTT. This chain joins TRBV5-5 and TRBJ1-1; a possible D gene is TRBD1 (5 bases). CDR1 and CDR2 from the germline V gene are SGHKS and YYEKEE (reference sequence). The CDR3 covers 15 residues. V shed 4 bases and J shed 10 bases, with 23 bases lying between them.

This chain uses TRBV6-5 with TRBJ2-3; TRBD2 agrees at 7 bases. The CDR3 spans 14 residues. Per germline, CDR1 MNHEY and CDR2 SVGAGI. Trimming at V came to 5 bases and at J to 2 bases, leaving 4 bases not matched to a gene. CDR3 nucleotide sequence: TGTGCCAGCAGTCTCCAGCGGGACACAGATACGCAGTATTTT. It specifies CASSLQRDTDTQYF.

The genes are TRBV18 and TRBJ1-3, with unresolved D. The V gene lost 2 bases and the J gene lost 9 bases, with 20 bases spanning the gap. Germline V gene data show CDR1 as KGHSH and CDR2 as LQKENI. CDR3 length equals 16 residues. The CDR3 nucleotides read TGTGCCAGCTCACCATTTACCGGGCAGCGGCAAGGCACCATATATTTT. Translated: CASSPFTGQRQGTIYF.

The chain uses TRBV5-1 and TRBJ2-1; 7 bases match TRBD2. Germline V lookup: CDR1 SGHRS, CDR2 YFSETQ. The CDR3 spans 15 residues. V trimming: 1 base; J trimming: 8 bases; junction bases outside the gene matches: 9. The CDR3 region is CASSLLVAGRYEQFF. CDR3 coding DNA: TGCGCCAGCAGCTTGTTAGTAGCGGGCCGGTATGAGCAGTTCTTC.

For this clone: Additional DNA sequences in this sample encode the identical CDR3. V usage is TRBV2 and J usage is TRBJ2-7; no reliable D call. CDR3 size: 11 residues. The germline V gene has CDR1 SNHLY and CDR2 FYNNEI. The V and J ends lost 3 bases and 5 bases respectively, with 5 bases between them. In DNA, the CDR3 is TGTGCCAGCAGTGAGTACGACGAGCAGTACGTC. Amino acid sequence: CASSEYDEQYV.

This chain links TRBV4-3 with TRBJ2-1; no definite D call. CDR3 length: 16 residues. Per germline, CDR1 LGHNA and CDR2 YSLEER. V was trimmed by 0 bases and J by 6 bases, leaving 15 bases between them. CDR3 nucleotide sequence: TGCGCCAGCAGCCAAGAAGGCGTTACGCCTATCAATGAGCAGTTCTTC. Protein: CASSQEGVTPINEQFF.

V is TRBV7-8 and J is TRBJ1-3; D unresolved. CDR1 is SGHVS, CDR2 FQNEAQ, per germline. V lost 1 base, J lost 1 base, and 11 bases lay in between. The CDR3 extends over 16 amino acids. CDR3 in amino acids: CASSLGAVGSGNTIYF. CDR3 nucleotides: TGTGCCAGCAGCTTAGGGGCAGTGGGGTCTGGAAACACCATATATTTT.

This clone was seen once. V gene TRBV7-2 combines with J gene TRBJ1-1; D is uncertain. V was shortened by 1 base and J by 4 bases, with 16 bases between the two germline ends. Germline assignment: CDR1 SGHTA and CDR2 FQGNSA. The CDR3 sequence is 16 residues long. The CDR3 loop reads CASSLVSGRRSTEAFF. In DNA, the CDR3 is TGTGCCAGCAGCTTAGTGTCCGGCAGACGAAGCACTGAAGCTTTCTTT.

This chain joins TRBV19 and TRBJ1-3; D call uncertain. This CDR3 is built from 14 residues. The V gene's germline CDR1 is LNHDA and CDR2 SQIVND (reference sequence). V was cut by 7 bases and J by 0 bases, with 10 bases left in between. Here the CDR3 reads CASNRGYSGNTIYF. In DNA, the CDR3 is TGTGCCAGTAATCGTGGGTACTCTGGAAACACCATATATTTT.